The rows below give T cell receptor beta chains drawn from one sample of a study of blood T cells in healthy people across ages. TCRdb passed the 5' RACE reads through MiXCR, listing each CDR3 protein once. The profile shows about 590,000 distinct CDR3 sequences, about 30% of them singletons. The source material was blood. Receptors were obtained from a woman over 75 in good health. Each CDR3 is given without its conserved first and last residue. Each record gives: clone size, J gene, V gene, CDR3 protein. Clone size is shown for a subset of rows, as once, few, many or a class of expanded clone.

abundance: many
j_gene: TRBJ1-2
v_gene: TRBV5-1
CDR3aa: ASSLGNRVPGYGYT

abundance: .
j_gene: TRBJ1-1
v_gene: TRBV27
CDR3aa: ASSPRTITGNTEAF

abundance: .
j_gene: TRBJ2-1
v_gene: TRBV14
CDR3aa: ASSQVPVEQF

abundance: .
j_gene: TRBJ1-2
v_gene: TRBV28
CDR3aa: ASRSVGGQGIYGYS

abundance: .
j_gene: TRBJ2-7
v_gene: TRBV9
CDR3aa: ASSVSGGVNEQY

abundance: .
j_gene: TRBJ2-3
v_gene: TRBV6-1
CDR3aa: ASSELPPSGADTQY

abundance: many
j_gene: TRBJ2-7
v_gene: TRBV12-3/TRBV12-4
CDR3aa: ASSIRTGGQY

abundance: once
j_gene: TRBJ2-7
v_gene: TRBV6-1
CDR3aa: ASSEEGSYKQY

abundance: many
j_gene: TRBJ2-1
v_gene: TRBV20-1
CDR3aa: SADLGAGRGEQF

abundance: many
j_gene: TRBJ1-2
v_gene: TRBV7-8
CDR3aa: ASSRTGSSNYGYT

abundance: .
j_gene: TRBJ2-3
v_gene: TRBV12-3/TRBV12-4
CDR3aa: ASNRALSTDAQY

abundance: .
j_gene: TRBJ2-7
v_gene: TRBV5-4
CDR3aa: ASSLDAASSYEQY

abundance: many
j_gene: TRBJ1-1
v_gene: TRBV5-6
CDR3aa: ASSFRGGRRTGEAF

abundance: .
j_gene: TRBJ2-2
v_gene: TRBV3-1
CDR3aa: ASSQDSGQGFTGELF

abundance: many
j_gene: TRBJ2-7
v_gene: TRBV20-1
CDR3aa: SGTGEDREQY

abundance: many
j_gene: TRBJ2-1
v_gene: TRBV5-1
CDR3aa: ASSSKLAGDNEQF

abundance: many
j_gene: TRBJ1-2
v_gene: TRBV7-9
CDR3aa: ASSSRRDGYT

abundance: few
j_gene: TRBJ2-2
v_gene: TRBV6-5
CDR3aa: ASSGAGTGIGELF

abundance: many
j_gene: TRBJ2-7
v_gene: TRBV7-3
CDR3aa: ASSLTGVGVHPYEQY